These 15 T cell receptor beta chains share one sample of origin, sequenced in a study of blood T cell repertoires in COVID-19. This table comes from immunoSEQ multiplex PCR, and its TCRdb copy is limited to in-frame clones, with some not included. The sample has about 240,000 clones, roughly nine tenths seen once; the top ten hold around 5.9%. Sequencing was done on a sample of peripheral blood. These receptors all come from a man in his fifties or sixties with acute or convalescent COVID-19.

This clone was counted a single time. The rearrangement links TRBV27 to TRBJ1-2, with 7 positions matching TRBD1. The CDR3 has 17 residues. Trimming took 0 bases from V and 0 from J; bases not matched to a gene: 7. Germline V CDR1 and CDR2: MNHEY, SMNVEV (reference sequence). The CDR3 protein is CASSLSTGVGPNYGYTF. The DNA for the CDR3 is TGTGCCAGCAGTTTATCTACAGGGGTCGGACCTAACTATGGCTACACCTTC.

This rearrangement joins TRBV3-1 (or the pseudogene TRBV3-2) to TRBJ2-7; D not certain. CDR3 length: 14 residues. Trimming pared 0 bases from V and 1 base from J, leaving 7 bases between. Per the germline V gene, CDR1 is LGHDT and CDR2 is YNNKEL (reference sequence). The chain's CDR3 is CASSQDGVSYEQYF. Here the CDR3 DNA reads TGTGCCAGCAGCCAAGATGGAGTATCCTACGAGCAGTACTTC.

The V gene is TRBV25-1, the J gene TRBJ1-4, with TRBD1 matching over 7 bases. The ends lost 1 base at V and 7 bases at J; junction bases unmatched: 6. Germline CDR1 MGHDK, CDR2 SYGVNS. CDR3 size: 15 residues. The CDR3 DNA sequence: TGTGCCAGCAGTGAATTAGGGGGCGCGGGTGAAAAACTGTTTTTT. This sequence encodes CASSELGGAGEKLFF.

This rearrangement joins TRBV24-1 to TRBJ2-1; a weak D match, TRBD1 (7 bases). Trimming removed 7 bases at V and 5 bases at J, with 20 bases between. The CDR3 runs 16 residues. Germline V gene sequence: CDR1 KGHDR, CDR2 SFDVKD. The CDR3 sequence is CATSSNRGSGDNEQFF. Here the CDR3 DNA reads TGTGCCACCAGCAGCAACAGGGGATCGGGGGACAATGAGCAGTTCTTC.

The V gene is TRBV7-2, the J gene TRBJ2-2; D might be TRBD2 (6 bases). Germline CDR1 is SGHTA and CDR2 is FQGNSA. This CDR3 has 13 amino acids. The germline V and J ends were trimmed by 4 bases and 6 bases, with 9 bases remaining between them. CDR3 protein: CASSSRLAGELFF. The CDR3 nucleotides are TGTGCCAGCAGCTCCAGACTAGCCGGGGAGCTGTTTTTT.

V usage is TRBV5-5 and J usage is TRBJ2-5; possibly TRBD2 for D (6 bases). The CDR3 spans 15 residues. The V end was cut by 4 bases, the J end by 4 bases, with 17 bases between. Germline CDR1 is SGHKS and CDR2 is YYEKEE (reference sequence). The DNA of the CDR3 is TGTGCCAGCAGCCCCCCGGGCGCCGGGGGAGAGACCCAGTACTTC. It yields the protein CASSPPGAGGETQYF. The entire variable domain, with the rest obtained from reference TRBV5-5 and TRBJ2-5, is as follows: DAGVTQSPTHLIKTRGQQVTLRCSPISGHKSVSWYQQVLGQGPQFIFQYYEKEERGRGNFPDRFSARQFPNYSSELNVNALLLGDSALYLCASSPPGAGGETQYFGPGTRLLVL.

The chain combines TRBV7-2 with TRBJ2-5, with 7 bases lining up with TRBD2. After removal of 5 bases from V and 4 bases from J, the junction contained 7 bases not matched to a gene. The CDR3 loop spans 14 amino acids. Germline loops: CDR1 SGHTA, CDR2 FQGNSA. CDR3 nucleotides: TGTGCCAGCAGCCCCGGACTAGGCCCAGAGACCCAGTACTTC. This translates into CASSPGLGPETQYF.

The chain joins TRBV28 to TRBJ2-3; D may be TRBD1 (6 bases). Trimming shortened V by 7 bases and J by 1 base, and 6 bases separated the two germline ends. CDR3 length equals 12 residues. Germline CDR1 is MDHEN and CDR2 is SYDVKM. The CDR3 bases are TGTGCCAGCACAGGGGGCACAGATACGCAGTATTTT. This codes for CASTGGTDTQYF.

The chain recombines TRBV9 with TRBJ2-5; TRBD2 matches 7 bases. CDR1 SGDLS and CDR2 YYNGEE come from the germline V gene. Trimming removed 6 bases from V and 1 base from J; junction bases left unmatched: 6. The CDR3 loop spans 14 amino acids. The CDR3 DNA is TGTGCCAGCAACGGCGGGAGCGGCCAAGAGACCCAGTACTTC. It specifies CASNGGSGQETQYF.

The chain employs TRBV29-1 and TRBJ2-1; 7 nucleotides agree with TRBD1. J lost 13 bases, V lost 6 bases, and 9 bases had no gene match. This CDR3 region has 11 residues. CDR1 and CDR2 (germline): SQVTM, ANQGSEA. The CDR3 DNA reads TGCAGCGTCCGAAAGGACAGGTTTCAGTTCTTC. Its translation is CSVRKDRFQFF.

This chain uses TRBV3-1 (or the pseudogene TRBV3-2) with TRBJ1-6; TRBD1 might be the D (6 bases). Between the trimmed V and J ends, which lost 1 base and 9 bases, there was a span of 13 bases. Germline V lookup: CDR1 LGHDT, CDR2 YNNKEL (reference sequence). The CDR3 runs to 15 residues. In nucleotides, the CDR3 is TGTGCCAGCAGCCAAGGGGGGACAACTACTTCACCCCTCCACTTT. Its translation: CASSQGGTTTSPLHF.

This chain links TRBV28 with TRBJ2-7; D call uncertain. The CDR3 extends over 14 amino acids. Germline V gene sequence: CDR1 MDHEN, CDR2 SYDVKM. V dropped 6 bases and J dropped 3 bases, with 15 bases sitting between them. CDR3 residues: CASSPGGRFYEQYF. The DNA of the CDR3 is TGTGCCAGCAGCCCAGGTGGCCGATTCTACGAGCAGTACTTC.

As DNA, the CDR3 is TGCGCCAGCAGCTTTAGCGGGGGCACAGATACGCAGTATTTT. It codes for CASSFSGGTDTQYF. The chain combines TRBV5-1 with TRBJ2-3; 8 bases align to TRBD2. In germline, CDR1 is SGHRS, CDR2 YFSETQ. The CDR3 totals 14 residues. Trimming cost V 2 bases and J 1 base; bases outside gene matches: 0.

V is TRBV28 and J is TRBJ2-1; 9 bases match TRBD2. There are 17 residues in the CDR3. Germline V gene data show CDR1 as MDHEN and CDR2 as SYDVKM. V shed 8 bases and J 4 bases; nucleotides not matched to a gene: 15. The CDR3 sequence: CASATSGPSFRYNEQFF. For the CDR3, the DNA is TGTGCCAGCGCGACTAGCGGTCCCTCATTTCGGTACAATGAGCAGTTCTTC. The entire variable domain, with the rest obtained from reference TRBV28 and TRBJ2-1, is as follows: DVKVTQSSRYLVKRTGEKVFLECVQDMDHENMFWYRQDPGLGLRLIYFSYDVKMKEKGDIPEGYSVSREKKERFSLILESASTNQTSMYLCASATSGPSFRYNEQFFGPGTRLTVL.

The chain recombines TRBV9 with TRBJ1-1; tentative D call: TRBD1 (6 bases). The CDR3 is 15 amino acids. V gave up 0 bases and J gave up 0 bases, with 9 bases separating them. Germline values: CDR1 SGDLS, CDR2 YYNGEE. The CDR3 bases are TGTGCCAGCAGCGTAGAGGGGGTGCTGAACACTGAAGCTTTCTTT. This sequence encodes CASSVEGVLNTEAFF.